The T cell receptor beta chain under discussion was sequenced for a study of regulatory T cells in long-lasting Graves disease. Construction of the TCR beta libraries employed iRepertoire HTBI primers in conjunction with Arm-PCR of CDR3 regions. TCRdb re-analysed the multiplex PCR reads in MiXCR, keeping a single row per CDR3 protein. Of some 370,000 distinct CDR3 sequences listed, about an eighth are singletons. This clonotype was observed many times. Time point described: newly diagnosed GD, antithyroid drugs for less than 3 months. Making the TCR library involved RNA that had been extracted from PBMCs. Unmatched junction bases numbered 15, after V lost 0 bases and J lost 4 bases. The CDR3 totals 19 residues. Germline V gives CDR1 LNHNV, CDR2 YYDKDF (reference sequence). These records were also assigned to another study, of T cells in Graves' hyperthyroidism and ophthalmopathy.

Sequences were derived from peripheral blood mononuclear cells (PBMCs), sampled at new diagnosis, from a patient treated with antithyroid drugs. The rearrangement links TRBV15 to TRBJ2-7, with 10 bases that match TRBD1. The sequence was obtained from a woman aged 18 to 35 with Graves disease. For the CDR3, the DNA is TGTGCCACCAGCAGAGAAATAGGGACAGGGGCGCCGGTTTTTTACGAGCAGTACTTC. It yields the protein CATSREIGTGAPVFYEQYF. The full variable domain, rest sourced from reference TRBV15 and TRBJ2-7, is DAMVIQNPRYQVTQFGKPVTLSCSQTLNHNVMYWYQQKSSQAPKLLFHYYDKDFNNEADTPDNFQSRRPNTSFCFLDIRSPGLGDTAMYLCATSREIGTGAPVFYEQYFGPGTRLTVT.